The clone carrying this T cell receptor beta chain was detected only a few times. TCRB transcripts that were expressed got sequenced, as all of the isolated RNA had been reverse transcribed. This table comes from immunoSEQ multiplex PCR, and its TCRdb copy is limited to in-frame clones, with some not included. The sample holds about 330,000 clones, 9.5% to 12% seen once. The source of the sample is a study of beta chain features in type 1 diabetes. Germline values: CDR1 SGDLS, CDR2 YYNGEE. The CDR3 is 17 residues long. J lost 6 bases, V lost 4 bases, and 19 bases had no gene match. Purities over 98% were achieved in all sorted populations.

The sequenced sample was naive CD4+ T cells from blood. The chain carries TRBV9 and TRBJ2-7; 7 bases are shared with TRBD2. The receptor was isolated from a woman in her 30s in good health. CDR3 amino acids: CASSPHVGGRLTLEQYF. CDR3 sequence (DNA): TGTGCCAGCAGCCCCCATGTTGGCGGGAGACTTACTCTCGAGCAGTACTTC.